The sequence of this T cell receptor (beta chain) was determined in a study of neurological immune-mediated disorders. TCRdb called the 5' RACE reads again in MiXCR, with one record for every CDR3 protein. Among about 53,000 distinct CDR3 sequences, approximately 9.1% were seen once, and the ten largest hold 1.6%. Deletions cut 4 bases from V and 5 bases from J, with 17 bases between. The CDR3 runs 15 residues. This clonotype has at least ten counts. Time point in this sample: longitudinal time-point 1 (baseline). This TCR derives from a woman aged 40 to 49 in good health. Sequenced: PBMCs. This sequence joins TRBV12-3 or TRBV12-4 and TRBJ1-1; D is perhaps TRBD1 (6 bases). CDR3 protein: CASSSPLGQGTEAFF. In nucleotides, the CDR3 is TGTGCCAGCAGTTCCCCCCTCGGGCAGGGGACTGAAGCTTTCTTT.